This TCR beta chain was obtained from a study of blood T cells in healthy people across ages. Study-wide results and limits: In older individuals, TCR beta diversity per million T cells was lower, falling roughly linearly with age.

Healthy individuals of Caucasian origin from Russia, aged about 6 to 95, served as donors. The use of a sample-barcoded 5' primer and a J-beta primer mix characterized a second PCR of about 7 to 12 cycles. Each cDNA molecule was tagged by a template-switch adaptor with 12 random nucleotides. TCRdb fed the 5' RACE reads into MiXCR, producing one record per CDR3 protein. The table lists over 550,000 distinct CDR3 sequences, approximately 30% of them singletons, with 15% to 19% in the top ten. V shed 7 bases and J shed 4 bases, with 26 bases lying between them. This CDR3 is 18 amino acids long. Germline-derived CDR1 and CDR2 are MNHEY and SVGEGT. This clonotype appeared many times. Antigen specificity is unknown.

The V and J genes are TRBV6-2 or TRBV6-3 and TRBJ2-1; possibly TRBD1 or TRBD2 for D (6 bases each). The TCR sequence derives from an elderly woman in good health. The specimen sequenced was blood. The CDR3, as DNA: TGTGCCAGCACCTACGGGCCCGGGGGCACCTCTTATTACAATGAGCAGTTCTTC. Its translation is CASTYGPGGTSYYNEQFF.